This TCR beta chain derives from a study of blood T cell repertoires in COVID-19. Across the whole study: Samples taken during acute and convalescent COVID-19 were collected in the United States, Italy and Spain. Sources were T cells, B-cell-depleted T cells, or PBMCs; the material itself was cDNA or gDNA.

Followed longitudinally, the Seattle patients had been enrolled during active infection. This CDR3 has 15 residues. The J segment lost 4 bases and the V segment lost 4 bases, leaving 7 bases of the junction unmatched. Per the germline V gene, CDR1 is LNHDA and CDR2 is SQIVND (reference sequence). Authors' processing steps: Estimated nucleated cell counts came from reference gene primer amplification. Only in-frame clones appear in the TCRdb table, and some are missing; sequencing was by immunoSEQ multiplex PCR. V and J calls plus clone size are reproduced from that table; the DNA served to infer D and trimming. The sample has approximately 120,000 clones; roughly 90% are singletons.

This rearrangement joins TRBV19 to TRBJ2-5, with TRBD2 matching 9 bases. The specimen was peripheral blood. This sequence was found in a man over 45 with COVID-19, enrolled during active disease. The CDR3 nucleotides are TGTGCCAGTAGTAAGGATAGCGGGAGTGGAGAGACCCAGTACTTC. Protein: CASSKDSGSGETQYF.